This record looks at one TCR beta chain sequence and its context. In this sample, this clonotype turned up a few times. Which antigen it targets is not known. Base qualities are not recorded, but no much larger clone differs from it by a single base. CDR3 length: 16 amino acids, cysteine to phenylalanine. Only the CDR3 DNA stays, 48 bases, in frame from base 1. In the germline V gene, CDR1 corresponds to SQVTM and CDR2 to ANQGSEA. V is clipped by 0 bases and J by 0 bases, and the sequence between their germline boundaries is 12 bases long. The receptor library was made with RT-PCR. TCRdb names Illumina HiSeq 2500 as the instrument used. The public sequencing data were trimmed at Q25 with fastp and processed into clonotypes with MiXCR by TCRdb, which kept only in-frame beta chains. Merged by CDR3 protein, the rows form single entries marked with the most common genes and DNA. The sample table lists more than 700,000 distinct CDR3 sequences, around 21% of them with a count of one. The top ten clonotypes cover roughly a tenth of the sample.

The entry originates in a study of response to subunit inactivated influenza vaccine (dated by TCRdb to between 2017 and 2018). Looking at the study overall: To follow how T cells responded to a trivalent subunit inactivated influenza vaccine, the researchers relied on deep quantitative profiling of the T cell receptor repertoire.

Study-level results and caveats: The authors proposed that each seasonal influenza vaccination may bring in only a limited number of new T cells.

Rearrangement joined TRBV29-1 to TRBJ1-3, with a weak D call of TRBD1 (6 bases match). This clonotype was sampled from a man aged 50 to 60 who received an inactivated influenza vaccine. Donor details come from another sample of the same person, matched by shared clones. The specimen comprised PBMCs from blood, sampled roughly 5 days after vaccination. The CDR3 protein is CSVEEWRQDSGNTIYF. The sequenced DNA: TGCAGCGTTGAAGAGTGGCGACAGGACTCTGGAAACACCATATATTTT.